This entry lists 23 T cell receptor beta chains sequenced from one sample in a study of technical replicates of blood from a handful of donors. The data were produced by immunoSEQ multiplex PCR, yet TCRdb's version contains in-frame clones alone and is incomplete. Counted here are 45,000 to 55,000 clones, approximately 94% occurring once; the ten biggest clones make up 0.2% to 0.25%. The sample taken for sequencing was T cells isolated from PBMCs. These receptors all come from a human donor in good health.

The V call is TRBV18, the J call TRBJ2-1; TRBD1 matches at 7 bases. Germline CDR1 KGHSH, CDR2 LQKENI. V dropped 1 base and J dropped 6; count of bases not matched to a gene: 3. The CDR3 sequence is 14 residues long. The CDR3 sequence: CASSPRQGVNEQFF. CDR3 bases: TGTGCCAGCTCACCACGTCAGGGGGTCAATGAGCAGTTCTTC.

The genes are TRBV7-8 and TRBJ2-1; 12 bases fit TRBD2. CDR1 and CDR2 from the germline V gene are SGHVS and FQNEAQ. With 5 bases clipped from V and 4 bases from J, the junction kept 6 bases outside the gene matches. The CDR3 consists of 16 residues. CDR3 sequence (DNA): TGTGCCAGCAGCCCAACTAGCGGGGGGACATACAATGAGCAGTTCTTC. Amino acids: CASSPTSGGTYNEQFF. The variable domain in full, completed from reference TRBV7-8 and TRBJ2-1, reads GAGVSQSPRYKVAKRGQDVALRCDPISGHVSLFWYQQALGQGPEFLTYFQNEAQLDKSGLPSDRFFAERPEGSVSTLKIQRTQQEDSAVYLCASSPTSGGTYNEQFFGPGTRLTVL.

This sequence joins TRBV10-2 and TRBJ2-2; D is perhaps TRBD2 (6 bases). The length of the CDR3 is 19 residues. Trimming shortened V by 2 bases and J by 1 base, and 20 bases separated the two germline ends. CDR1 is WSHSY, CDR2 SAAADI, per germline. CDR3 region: CASSEVSARLERNTGELFF. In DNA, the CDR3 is TGCGCCAGCAGTGAGGTCTCCGCGCGACTAGAGAGGAACACCGGGGAGCTGTTTTTT.

The CDR3 DNA follows: TGTGCCAGCAGCTTAGCGCAGGGGATGAGCACTGAAGCTTTCTTT. Its translation is CASSLAQGMSTEAFF. J is TRBJ1-1 and V is TRBV7-9, with TRBD1 as a possible D gene (6 bases). V lost 0 bases and J 4 bases, leaving 12 bases between the germline ends. CDR3 length equals 15 residues. Germline CDR1 reads SEHNR; CDR2 reads FQNEAQ (reference sequence).

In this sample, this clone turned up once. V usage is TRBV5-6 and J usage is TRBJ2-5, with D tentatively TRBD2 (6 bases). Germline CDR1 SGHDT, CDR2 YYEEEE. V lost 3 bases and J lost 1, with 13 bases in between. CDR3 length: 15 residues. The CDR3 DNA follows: TGTGCCAGCAGCTCAGGGCGGGACCTCCAAGAGACCCAGTACTTC. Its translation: CASSSGRDLQETQYF.

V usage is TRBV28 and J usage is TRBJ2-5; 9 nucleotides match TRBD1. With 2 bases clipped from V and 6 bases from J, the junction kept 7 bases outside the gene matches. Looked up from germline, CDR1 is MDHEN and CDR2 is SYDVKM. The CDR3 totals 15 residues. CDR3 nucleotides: TGTGCCAGCAGTTTAAGAACAGGGGGCGGGCAGACCCAGTACTTC. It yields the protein CASSLRTGGGQTQYF.

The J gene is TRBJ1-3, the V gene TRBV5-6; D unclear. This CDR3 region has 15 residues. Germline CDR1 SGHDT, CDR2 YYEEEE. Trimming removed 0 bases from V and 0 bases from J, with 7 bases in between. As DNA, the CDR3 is TGTGCCAGCAGCTTGGGGCGGATCTCTGGAAACACCATATATTTT. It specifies CASSLGRISGNTIYF.

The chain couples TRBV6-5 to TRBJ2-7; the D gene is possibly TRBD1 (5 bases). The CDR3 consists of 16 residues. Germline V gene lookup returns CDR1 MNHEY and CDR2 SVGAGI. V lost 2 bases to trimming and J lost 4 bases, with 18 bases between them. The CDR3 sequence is CASSYREGETRYEQYF. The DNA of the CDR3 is TGTGCCAGCAGTTACCGCGAAGGGGAAACACGGTACGAGCAGTACTTC.

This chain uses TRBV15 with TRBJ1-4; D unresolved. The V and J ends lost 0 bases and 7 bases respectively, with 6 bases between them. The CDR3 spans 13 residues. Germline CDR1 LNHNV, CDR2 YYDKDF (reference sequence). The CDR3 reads CATSRDVSEKLFF. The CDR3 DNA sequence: TGTGCCACCAGCAGAGATGTGAGTGAAAAACTGTTTTTT.

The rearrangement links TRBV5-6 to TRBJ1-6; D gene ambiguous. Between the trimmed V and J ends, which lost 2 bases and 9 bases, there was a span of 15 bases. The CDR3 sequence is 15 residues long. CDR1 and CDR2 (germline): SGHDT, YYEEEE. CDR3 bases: TGTGCCAGCAGCTTAGGCGGTGCGGTGCTTTCACCCCTCCACTTT. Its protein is CASSLGGAVLSPLHF.

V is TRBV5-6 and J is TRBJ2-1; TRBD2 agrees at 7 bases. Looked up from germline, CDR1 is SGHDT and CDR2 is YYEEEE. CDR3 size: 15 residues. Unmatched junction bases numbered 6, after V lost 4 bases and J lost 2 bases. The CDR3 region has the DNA TGTGCCAGCAGCGCCTGGGACTACCCCTACAATGAGCAGTTCTTC. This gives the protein CASSAWDYPYNEQFF.

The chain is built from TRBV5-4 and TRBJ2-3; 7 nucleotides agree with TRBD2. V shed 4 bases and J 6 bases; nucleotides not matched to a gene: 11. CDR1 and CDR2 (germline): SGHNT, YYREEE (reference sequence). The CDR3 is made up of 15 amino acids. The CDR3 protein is CASSERRGVGDTQYF. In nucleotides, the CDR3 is TGTGCCAGCAGCGAGAGACGGGGGGTCGGGGATACGCAGTATTTT.

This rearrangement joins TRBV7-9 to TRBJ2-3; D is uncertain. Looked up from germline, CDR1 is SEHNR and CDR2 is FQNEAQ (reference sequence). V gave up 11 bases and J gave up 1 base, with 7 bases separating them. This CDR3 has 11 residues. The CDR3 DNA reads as TGTGCCGGCGGCCGCACAGATACGCAGTATTTT. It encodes CAGGRTDTQYF.

The CDR3 reads CASSYTGTGHGETQYF. DNA of the CDR3: TGTGCCAGCAGCTACACCGGGACAGGGCATGGGGAGACCCAGTACTTC. The V call is TRBV5-6, the J call TRBJ2-5, with 9 bases that match TRBD1. Unmatched junction bases numbered 11, after V lost 3 bases and J lost 5 bases. This CDR3 spans 16 amino acids. Germline CDR1 is SGHDT and CDR2 is YYEEEE.

The CDR3 DNA is TGTGCCAGCAGCCCCCTGGGGGGTAGGGGCTACACCTTC. This translates into CASSPLGGRGYTF. The chain is built from TRBV11-2 and TRBJ1-2; tentatively, D is TRBD1 (5 bases). This CDR3 contains 13 residues. Trimming stripped 5 bases from V and 8 bases from J, with 15 bases between. Germline loops: CDR1 SGHAT, CDR2 FQNNGV.

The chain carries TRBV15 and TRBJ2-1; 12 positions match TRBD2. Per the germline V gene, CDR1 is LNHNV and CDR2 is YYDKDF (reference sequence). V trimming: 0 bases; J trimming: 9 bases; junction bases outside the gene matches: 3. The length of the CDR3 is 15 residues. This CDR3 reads CATSRETSGGREQFF. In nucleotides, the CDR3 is TGTGCCACCAGCAGAGAGACTAGCGGGGGCCGTGAGCAGTTCTTC.

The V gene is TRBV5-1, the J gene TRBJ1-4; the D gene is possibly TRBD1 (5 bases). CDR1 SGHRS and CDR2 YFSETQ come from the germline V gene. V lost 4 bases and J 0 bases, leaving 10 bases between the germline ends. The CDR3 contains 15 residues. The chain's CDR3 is CASSTTGATNEKLFF. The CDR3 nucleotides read TGCGCCAGCAGCACAACAGGAGCAACTAATGAAAAACTGTTTTTT.

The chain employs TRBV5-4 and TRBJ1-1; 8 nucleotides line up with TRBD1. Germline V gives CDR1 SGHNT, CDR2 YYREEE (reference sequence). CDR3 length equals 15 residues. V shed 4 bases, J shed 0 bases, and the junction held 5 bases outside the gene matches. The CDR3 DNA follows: TGTGCCAGCAGCCTGGACAGGGCAGTGAACACTGAAGCTTTCTTT. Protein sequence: CASSLDRAVNTEAFF.

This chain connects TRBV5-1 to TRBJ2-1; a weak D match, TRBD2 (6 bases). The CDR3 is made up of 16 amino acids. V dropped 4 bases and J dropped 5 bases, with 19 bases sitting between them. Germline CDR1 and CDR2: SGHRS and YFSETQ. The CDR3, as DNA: TGCGCCAGCAGCCCCTCCGGGACGGAGGGGCACAATGAGCAGTTCTTC. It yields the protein CASSPSGTEGHNEQFF.

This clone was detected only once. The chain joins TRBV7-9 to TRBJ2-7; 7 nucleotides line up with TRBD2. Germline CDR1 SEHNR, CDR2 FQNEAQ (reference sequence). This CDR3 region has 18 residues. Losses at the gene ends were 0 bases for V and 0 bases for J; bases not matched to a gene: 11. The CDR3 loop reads CASSLALFGGGDSYEQYF. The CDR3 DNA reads TGTGCCAGCAGCTTAGCGCTATTCGGTGGGGGGGACTCCTACGAGCAGTACTTC.

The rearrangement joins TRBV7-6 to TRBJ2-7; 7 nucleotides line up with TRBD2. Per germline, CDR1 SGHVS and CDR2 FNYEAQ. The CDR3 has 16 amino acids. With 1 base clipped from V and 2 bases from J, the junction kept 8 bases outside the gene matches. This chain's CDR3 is CASSLDYMAGAYEQYF. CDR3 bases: TGTGCCAGCAGCTTAGATTATATGGCGGGAGCCTACGAGCAGTACTTC.

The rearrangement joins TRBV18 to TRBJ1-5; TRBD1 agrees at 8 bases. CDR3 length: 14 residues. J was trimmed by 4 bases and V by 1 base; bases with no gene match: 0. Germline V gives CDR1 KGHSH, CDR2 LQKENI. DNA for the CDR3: TGTGCCAGCTCACCACGGACAGGGAATCAGCCCCAGCATTTT. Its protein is CASSPRTGNQPQHF.

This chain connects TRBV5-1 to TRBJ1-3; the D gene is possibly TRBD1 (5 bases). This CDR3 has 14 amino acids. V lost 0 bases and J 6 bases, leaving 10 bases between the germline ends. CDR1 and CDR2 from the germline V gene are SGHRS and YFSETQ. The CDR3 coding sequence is TGCGCCAGCAGCTTGGCGCCAGGGCAAAACACCATATATTTT. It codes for CASSLAPGQNTIYF.